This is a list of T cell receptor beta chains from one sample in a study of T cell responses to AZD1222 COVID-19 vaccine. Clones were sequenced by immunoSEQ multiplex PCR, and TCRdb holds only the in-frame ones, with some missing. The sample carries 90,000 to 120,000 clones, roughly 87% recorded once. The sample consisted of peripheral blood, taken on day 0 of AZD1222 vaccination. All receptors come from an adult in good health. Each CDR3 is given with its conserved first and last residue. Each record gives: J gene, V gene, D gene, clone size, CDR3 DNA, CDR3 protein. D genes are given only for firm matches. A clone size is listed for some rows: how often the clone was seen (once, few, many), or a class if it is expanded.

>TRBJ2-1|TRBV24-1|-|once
TGTGCCACCAGTGATCAGGGCAAGGGCTCCTACAATGAGCAGTTCTTC
CATSDQGKGSYNEQFF
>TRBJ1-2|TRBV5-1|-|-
TGCGCCAGCAGCTTAGGGCTTAGGGGAGGAGAATATGGCTACACCTTC
CASSLGLRGGEYGYTF
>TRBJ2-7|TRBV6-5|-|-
TGTGCCAGCAGCAACGGGGGTTACGAGCAGTACTTC
CASSNGGYEQYF
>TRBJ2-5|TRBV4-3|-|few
TGCGCCAGCAGCCAAGATTCCGTTCGGCCCCAGTACTTC
CASSQDSVRPQYF
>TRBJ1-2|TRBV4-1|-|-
TGCGCCAGCAGCCATAACACAGGGAGGAGGTATGGCTACACCTTC
CASSHNTGRRYGYTF
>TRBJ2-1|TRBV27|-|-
TGTGCCAGCAGCCTGGGGGCTGCGACTGAGCAGTTCTTC
CASSLGAATEQFF
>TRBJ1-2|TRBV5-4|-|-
TGTGCCAGCAGCCTGGGTGGGCAGAGCTATGGCTACACCTTC
CASSLGGQSYGYTF
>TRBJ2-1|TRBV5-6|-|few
TGTGCCAGCAGCTTGCGGCACAATGAGCAGTTCTTC
CASSLRHNEQFF
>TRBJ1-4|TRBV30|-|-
TGTGCCTGGACCCGGGAAGGGGTCCCTAATGAAAAACTGTTTTTT
CAWTREGVPNEKLFF
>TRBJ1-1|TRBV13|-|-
TGTGCCAGCAGCTCCCCCGACGGGCGAAAAGCTTTCTTT
CASSSPDGRKAFF
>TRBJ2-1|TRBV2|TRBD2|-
TGTGCCAGCAGTGAAGTTGGGTCTAGCGGGGGGGCAATCCATGAGCAGTTCTTC
CASSEVGSSGGAIHEQFF
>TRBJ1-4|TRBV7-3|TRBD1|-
TGTGCCAGCACCGACAGGGAGACTAATGAAAAACTGTTTTTT
CASTDRETNEKLFF
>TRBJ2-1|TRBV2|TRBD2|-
TGTGCCAGCAGTCCTGGGGCAGCGGGAGATTTTAATGAGCAGTTCTTC
CASSPGAAGDFNEQFF
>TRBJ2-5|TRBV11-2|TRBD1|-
TGTGCCAGCAGCTTAGGGACAGGTAGCCAAGAGACCCAGTACTTC
CASSLGTGSQETQYF
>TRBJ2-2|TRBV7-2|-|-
TGTGCCAGCAGCTTAGCGGGGACCGGGGAGCTGTTTTTT
CASSLAGTGELFF
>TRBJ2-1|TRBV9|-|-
TGTGCCAGCAGCGTTGGGCAGTCCTACAATGAGCAGTTCTTC
CASSVGQSYNEQFF
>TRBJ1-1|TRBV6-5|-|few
TGTGCCGTCGGGGTGTTGTCAGGGAACACTGAAGCTTTCTTT
CAVGVLSGNTEAFF
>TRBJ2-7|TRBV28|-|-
TGTGCCAGCAGTTTAGGGCACCCCTACGAGCAGTACTTC
CASSLGHPYEQYF
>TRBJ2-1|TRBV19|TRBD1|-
TGTGCCAGTAGTATCAGAGGGGGACAGGGAACTTACAATGAGCAGTTCTTC
CASSIRGGQGTYNEQFF
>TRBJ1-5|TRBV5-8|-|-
TGTGCCAGCAGCCTGACAGGTTATAGCAATCAGCCCCAGCATTTT
CASSLTGYSNQPQHF
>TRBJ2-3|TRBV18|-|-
TGTGCCAGCTCACCATTCGGGGCGGTCACAGATACGCAGTATTTT
CASSPFGAVTDTQYF
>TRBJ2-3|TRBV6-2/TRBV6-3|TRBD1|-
TGTGCCAGCAGTTACCCGGGGACAGGGGGCGGCGGTAGCACAGATACGCAGTATTTT
CASSYPGTGGGGSTDTQYF
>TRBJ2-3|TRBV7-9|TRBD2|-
TGTGCCAGCAGCTTAGCAAGCGGGAGAGATACGCAGTATTTT
CASSLASGRDTQYF
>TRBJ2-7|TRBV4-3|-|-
TGCGCCAGCAGCCAAGCGGAAGGGAAAGCCTACGAGCAGTACTTC
CASSQAEGKAYEQYF
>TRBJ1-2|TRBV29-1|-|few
TGCAGCGTCTGGACGGCGGGAGACTATGGCTACACCTTC
CSVWTAGDYGYTF
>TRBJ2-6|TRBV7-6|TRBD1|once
TGTGCCAGCAGCTTTGACAGGGGGATTTGGGCCAACGTCCTGACTTTC
CASSFDRGIWANVLTF
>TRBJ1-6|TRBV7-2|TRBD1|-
TGTGCCAGCAGGGGGTTGGGACAGACCTATAATTCACCCCTCCACTTT
CASRGLGQTYNSPLHF
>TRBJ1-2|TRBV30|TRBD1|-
TGTGCCTGGAGTACCAGGGGGGGGTATGGCTACACCTTC
CAWSTRGGYGYTF